Sequencing of this T cell receptor beta chain was carried out in a study of T cells in Graves' hyperthyroidism and ophthalmopathy. Study-level background: Upon initial diagnosis and before any treatment, peripheral blood was collected. Study findings and constraints: Classification by a 13 V-J model distinguished ophthalmopathy from stable hyperthyroidism. Blood also contained most expanded thyroid clonotypes above 0.001.

It was RNA transcripts that yielded the amplified TCR beta CDR3 regions. Primed by the HTBI set, a first-round RT-PCR was run on the TCR CDR3. Via MiXCR, TCRdb re-called the multiplex PCR reads, giving one row per CDR3 protein. Here the sample spans some 570,000 distinct CDR3 sequences, over 12% being singletons. This clonotype was seen more than once but under ten times. Its antigen is still unknown. Germline V gives CDR1 LNHDA, CDR2 SQIVND (reference sequence). J lost 2 bases, V lost 6 bases, and 4 bases had no gene match. The CDR3 covers 14 residues. Thyroid ultrasound and orbital computed tomography, with clinical symptoms and serum thyroxine and TRAb, informed diagnoses.

Sequencing input: blood. The V call is TRBV19, the J call TRBJ1-5, with 7 bases fitting TRBD1. The receptor was derived from a young woman with Graves' ophthalmopathy. The CDR3 DNA reads TGTGCCAGTAGCAATACAGGGGGCAATCAGCCCCAGCATTTT. Encoded protein: CASSNTGGNQPQHF.